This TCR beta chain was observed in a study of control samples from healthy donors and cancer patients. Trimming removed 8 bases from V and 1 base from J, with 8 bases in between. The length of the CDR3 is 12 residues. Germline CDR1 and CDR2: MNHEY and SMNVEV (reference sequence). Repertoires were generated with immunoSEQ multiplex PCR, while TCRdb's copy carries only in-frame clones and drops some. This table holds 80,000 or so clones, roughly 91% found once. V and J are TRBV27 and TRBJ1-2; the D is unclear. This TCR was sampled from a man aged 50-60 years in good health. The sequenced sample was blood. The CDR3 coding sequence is TGTGCCAGCGGCAGATTTAACTATGGCTACACCTTC. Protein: CASGRFNYGYTF.